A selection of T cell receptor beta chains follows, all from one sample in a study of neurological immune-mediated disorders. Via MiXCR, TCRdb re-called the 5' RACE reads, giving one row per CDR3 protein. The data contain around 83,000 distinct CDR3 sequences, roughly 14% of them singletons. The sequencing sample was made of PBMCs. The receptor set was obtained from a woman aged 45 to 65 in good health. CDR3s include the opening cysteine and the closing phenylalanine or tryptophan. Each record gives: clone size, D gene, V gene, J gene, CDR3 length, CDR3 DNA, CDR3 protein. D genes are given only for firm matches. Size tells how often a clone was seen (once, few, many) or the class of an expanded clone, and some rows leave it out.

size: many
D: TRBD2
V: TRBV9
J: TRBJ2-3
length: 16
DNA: TGTGCCAGCAGCGTAGCCAGACTAGCGGGAGCAGATACGCAGTATTTT
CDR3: CASSVARLAGADTQYF

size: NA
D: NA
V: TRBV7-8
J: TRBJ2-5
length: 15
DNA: TGTGCCAGCAGCTTATCGGACATGAAGGGGTGGACCCAGTACTTC
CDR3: CASSLSDMKGWTQYF

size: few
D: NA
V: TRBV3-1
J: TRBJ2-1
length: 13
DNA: TGTGCCAGCAGGGGCTCAGGTTACAATGAGCAGTTCTTC
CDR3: CASRGSGYNEQFF

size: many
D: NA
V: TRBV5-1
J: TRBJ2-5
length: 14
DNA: TGCGCCAGCAGCTTGATCGCGGACCAAGAGACCCAGTACTTC
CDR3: CASSLIADQETQYF

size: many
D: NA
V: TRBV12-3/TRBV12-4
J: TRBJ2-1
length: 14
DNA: TGTGCCAGCAGTTTAGTAAGCAGCCGTAATGAGCAGTTCTTC
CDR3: CASSLVSSRNEQFF

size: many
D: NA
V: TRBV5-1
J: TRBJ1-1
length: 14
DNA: TGCGCCAGCAGCACGGGCCAGTATAACACTGAAGCTTTCTTT
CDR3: CASSTGQYNTEAFF

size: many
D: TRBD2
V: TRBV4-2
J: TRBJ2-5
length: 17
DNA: TGTGCCAGCAGCCCCGGACTAGCGGGGGGGCAGGCAGAGACCCAGTACTTC
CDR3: CASSPGLAGGQAETQYF

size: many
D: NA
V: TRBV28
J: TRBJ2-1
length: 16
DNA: TGTGCCAGCAGTTCACCCACGGGGGGCGCCAGGAATGAGCAGTTCTTC
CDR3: CASSSPTGGARNEQFF

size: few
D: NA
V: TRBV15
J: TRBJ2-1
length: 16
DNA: TGTGCCACCAGCCCATTAATGGGGGGGCTCTACAATGAGCAGTTCTTC
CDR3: CATSPLMGGLYNEQFF

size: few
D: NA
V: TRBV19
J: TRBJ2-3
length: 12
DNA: TGTGCCAGTAGTATCAGTGGAGATACGCAGTATTTT
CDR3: CASSISGDTQYF

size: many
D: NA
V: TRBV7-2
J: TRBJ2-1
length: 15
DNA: TGTGCCAGCAGCTTCGACAGGTATAGCGTGAATGAGCAGTTCTTC
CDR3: CASSFDRYSVNEQFF

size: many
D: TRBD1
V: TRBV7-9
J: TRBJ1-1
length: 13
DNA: TGTGCCAGCAGCTTAGGCCGGGACAGTGAAGCTTTCTTT
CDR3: CASSLGRDSEAFF

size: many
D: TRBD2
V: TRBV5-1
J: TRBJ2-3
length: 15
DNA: TGCGCCAGCAGCTTGCAACTAGCGGACACAGATACGCAGTATTTT
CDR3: CASSLQLADTDTQYF

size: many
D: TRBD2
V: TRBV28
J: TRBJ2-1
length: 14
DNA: TGTGCCAGCGATACTAGCGGAAATTACAATGAGCAGTTCTTC
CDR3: CASDTSGNYNEQFF

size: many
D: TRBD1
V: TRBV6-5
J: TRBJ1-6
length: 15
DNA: TGTGCCAGCAGACCGACGACAGGGAAGAGTTCACCCCTCCACTTT
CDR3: CASRPTTGKSSPLHF

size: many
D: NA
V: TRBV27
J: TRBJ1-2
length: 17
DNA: TGTGCCAGCAGTTCCCGACAGTTTGAGGGGGCTAACTATGGCTACACCTTC
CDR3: CASSSRQFEGANYGYTF

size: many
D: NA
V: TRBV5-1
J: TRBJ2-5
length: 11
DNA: TGCGCCAGCAGCACGATGGAGACCCAGTACTTC
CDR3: CASSTMETQYF

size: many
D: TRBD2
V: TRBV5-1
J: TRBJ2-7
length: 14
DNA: TGCGCCAGCAGTGCGGCTAGCGGGAAATACGAGCAGTACTTC
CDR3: CASSAASGKYEQYF

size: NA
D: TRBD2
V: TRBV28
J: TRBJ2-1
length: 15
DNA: TGTGCCAGCAGTTTACCCAGCGGGAAAGTCGATGAGCAGTTCTTC
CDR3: CASSLPSGKVDEQFF

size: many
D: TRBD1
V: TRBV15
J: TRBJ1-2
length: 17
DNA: TGTGCCACCAGCAGAGATCTCACCGGGACAGGGGATTATGGCTACACCTTC
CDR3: CATSRDLTGTGDYGYTF